The TCR beta chain under discussion was sequenced for a study of human T cells and chemical hapten exposure. TCRdb independently ran MiXCR on the RACE reads; one entry per CDR3 protein. The table shows about 96,000 distinct CDR3 sequences, with 9.3% occurring only once. Germline values: CDR1 MDHEN, CDR2 SYDVKM. The CDR3 totals 15 residues. The J segment lost 4 bases and the V segment lost 5 bases, leaving 4 bases of the junction unmatched. The time point is: patch test 2, 6 weeks after DPC sensitization. Treatment defined: therapeutic diphenylcyclopropenone sensitization with weekly scalp DPC. This specimen was whole blood, taken in connection with sensitization to the hapten diphenylcyclopropenone (DPC). The sequence was collected from a woman between 40 and 50 years old with alopecia areata. Some clones in this sample may be carry-over from other donors' samples. The chain joins TRBV28 to TRBJ2-5, with 13 bases identical to TRBD2. The CDR3 coding sequence is TGTGCCAGCAGTCCCGGACTAGCGGGAGTAGAGACCCAGTACTTC. Its protein is CASSPGLAGVETQYF.